This T cell receptor (beta chain) originates from a study of early T cells in non-severe SARS-CoV-2 infection. This clonotype was recorded many times. TCRdb used MiXCR to reprocess the 5' RACE reads, holding one entry per CDR3 protein. This sample has about 62,000 distinct CDR3 sequences, with almost 9.5% found just once. Germline lookup yields CDR1 ENHRY and CDR2 SYGVKD. The CDR3 loop spans 14 amino acids. J was trimmed by 4 bases and V by 0 bases; bases with no gene match: 0. Sequencing input: whole blood. The TCR sequence derives from an adult who was a healthcare worker with PCR-confirmed SARS-CoV-2 infection or an uninfected control (not recorded which). The V gene is TRBV10-3, the J gene TRBJ1-2; 9 bases are shared with TRBD1. In DNA, the CDR3 is TGTGCCATCAGTGAGTCGGACAGGGGCTATGGCTACACCTTC. Its protein is CAISESDRGYGYTF.